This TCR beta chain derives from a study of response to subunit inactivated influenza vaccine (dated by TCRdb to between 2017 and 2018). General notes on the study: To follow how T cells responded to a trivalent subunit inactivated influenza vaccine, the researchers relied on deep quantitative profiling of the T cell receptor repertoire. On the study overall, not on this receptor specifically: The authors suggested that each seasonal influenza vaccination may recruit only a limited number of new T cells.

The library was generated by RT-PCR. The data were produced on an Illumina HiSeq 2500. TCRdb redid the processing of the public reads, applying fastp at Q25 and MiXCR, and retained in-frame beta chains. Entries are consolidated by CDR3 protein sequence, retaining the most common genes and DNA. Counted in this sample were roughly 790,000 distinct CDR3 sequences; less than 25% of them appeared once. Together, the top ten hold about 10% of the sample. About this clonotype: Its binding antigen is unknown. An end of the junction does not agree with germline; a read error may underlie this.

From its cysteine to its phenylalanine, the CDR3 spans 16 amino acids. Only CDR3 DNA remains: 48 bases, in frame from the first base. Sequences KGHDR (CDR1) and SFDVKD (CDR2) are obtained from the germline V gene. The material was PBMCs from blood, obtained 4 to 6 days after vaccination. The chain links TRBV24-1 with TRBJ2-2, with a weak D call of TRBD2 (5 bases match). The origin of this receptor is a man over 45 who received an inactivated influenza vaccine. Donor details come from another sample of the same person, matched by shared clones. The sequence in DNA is TGTTCCACCAGTGATAGTCGGGGAGCGAACACCGGGGAGCTGTTTTTT. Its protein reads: CSTSDSRGANTGELFF.